This T cell receptor beta chain was identified during a study of blood T cells in healthy people across ages. V lost 4 bases, J lost 1 base, and 4 bases stayed unmatched. This CDR3 is built from 17 residues. The germline CDR1 and CDR2 sequences are SGHDN and FVKESK. Isolated PBMCs totaled at least 7 million in each sample. Whole-study results and caveats: Researchers said unsorted PBMCs prevented a conclusive naive versus antigen-experienced comparison. Both naive CD4+ cell counts and diversity were greater in long-lived donors than in aged donors.

Comment on this clonotype: The antigen is not known.

Then a second PCR, running about 6 to 12 cycles, was carried out with a sample-barcoded 5' primer and a J-beta primer mix. The template-switch adaptor was a 5' adaptor with 12 random nucleotides. It tagged each cDNA molecule. TCRdb fed the 5' RACE reads into MiXCR, producing one record per CDR3 protein. The data hold about 590,000 distinct CDR3 sequences, with approximately 30% observed a single time. The sequenced sample consisted of blood. The TCR comes from a woman older than 75 in good health. The rearrangement links TRBV14 to TRBJ2-6; 10 nucleotides align to TRBD1. This CDR3 reads CASSRDRGFSGANVLTF. Written as DNA, the CDR3 is TGTGCCAGCAGCCGGGACAGGGGCTTTTCTGGGGCCAACGTCCTGACTTTC.